The clone carrying this T cell receptor (beta chain) has just one count. V lost 2 bases and J lost 5, with 12 bases in between. Germline V lookup: CDR1 LGHNA, CDR2 YSLEER. The CDR3 has 14 amino acids. This sample is drawn from a study of cytomegalovirus exposure and HLA in healthy donors. The primer mix had 60 Vbeta and 13 Jbeta primers. Method: immunoSEQ multiplex PCR; TCRdb's copy keeps in-frame clones and lacks some. The repertoire holds 190,000 or so clones, with around 75% as singletons. The rearrangement uses TRBV4-3 and TRBJ2-5, with TRBD2 as a possible D gene (5 bases). Material for sequencing was PBMCs. The sequence derives from a male donor in good health and CMV-seropositive. The CDR3 DNA reads TGCGCCAGCAGCCAACAAATCCGCGGGGAGACCCAGTACTTC. Translating gives CASSQQIRGETQYF.